The present entry profiles one T cell receptor beta chain with its context. What it recognizes is unknown. The data belong to a study of shared clonotypes between healthy human individuals. Germline V gives CDR1 KGHSH, CDR2 LQKENI. Trimming cost V 0 bases and J 4 bases, with 9 bases left between them. CDR3 length equals 14 residues. Study results and caveats: Investigators expected sequencing depth to affect clonotype sharing among donors.

Sequenced by immunoSEQ multiplex PCR; TCRdb stores in-frame clones only, minus some. The data contain 2 million to 2.5 million clones, around 95% of them singletons. The clonotype comes from a man aged 18 to 30 in good health. Sequencing used naive CD4+ T cells sorted from blood. Subset of the sample: CD45RA+ positively selected. This rearrangement joins TRBV18 to TRBJ1-1; D possibly corresponds to TRBD1 (5 bases). The CDR3 bases are TGTGCCAGCTCACCACCGGCAGGGACCACTGAAGCTTTCTTT. Its translation is CASSPPAGTTEAFF.